The clone carrying this TCR beta chain was seen ten or more times. Its target is unknown. MiXCR, run by TCRdb on the reads, gives a single entry per CDR3 protein. The sample lists about 310,000 distinct CDR3 sequences, 20% to 30% occurring once. Looked up from germline, CDR1 is SGHAT and CDR2 is FQDESV (reference sequence). The CDR3 loop spans 17 amino acids. V lost 5 bases and J lost 3, with 20 bases in between. This record comes from a study of T cell repertoires in cytomegalovirus infection. Background on the study: CMV epitopes that were recently identified and HLA-C-restricted were used alongside well-studied HLA-B-restricted ones. Study-wide results and caveats: People with CMV and the relevant HLA were identified by cumulative public TCR beta family frequency. CMV-specific TCR beta clonotypes restricted by HLA-C dominated the ex vivo response.

This rearrangement joins TRBV11-1 to TRBJ2-4, with D hard to call. Sequenced material: cultured PBMCs, taken from culture after CMV antigen stimulation. The source of this sequence is a human donor in good health (CMV status not recorded). Some clones in this sample may be carry-over from other donors' samples. Here the CDR3 reads CASSPPVGRRNKNIQYF. CDR3 nucleotides: TGTGCCAGCAGCCCCCCCGTAGGGCGGAGAAACAAAAACATTCAGTACTTC.